These T cell receptor beta chains were read from a single sample in a study of graft-versus-host responses after intestinal transplantation. Sequencing was performed with immunoSEQ multiplex PCR; in TCRdb, only in-frame clones are kept and a portion is missing. The data hold some 36,000 clones, with approximately 93% observed a single time. Antigens of these TCRs are unknown. The specimen comprised unstimulated CD4+ T cells sorted from spleen or lymph node cells, sampled before transplant. The receptors shown here come from a human donor who was the organ donor for an intestinal transplant. Both conserved end residues are part of each CDR3. D genes are given only for firm matches. Not all rows give a size; the values are once, few, many and, for expanded clones, a class.

J gene | clone size | V gene | D gene | CDR3 DNA | CDR3 protein
TRBJ2-7 | once | TRBV5-5 | NA | TGTGCCAGCAGCGGGCTAGCTGCCTACGAGCAGTACTTC | CASSGLAAYEQYF
TRBJ2-1 | NA | TRBV5-1 | NA | TGCGCCAGCAGCTTGCAGGGGAGCTCCTACAATGAGCAGTTCTTC | CASSLQGSSYNEQFF
TRBJ1-2 | NA | TRBV18 | NA | TGTGCCAGCTCACCAACCTCTAACTATGGCTACACCTTC | CASSPTSNYGYTF
TRBJ2-3 | NA | TRBV6-6 | TRBD2 | TGTGCCAGCAGGCTCGGGACTAACCAAAACACAGATACGCAGTATTTT | CASRLGTNQNTDTQYF
TRBJ1-2 | NA | TRBV4-3 | NA | TGCGCCAGCAGCCAAGGGACACTTTATGGCTACACCTTC | CASSQGTLYGYTF
TRBJ2-1 | NA | TRBV7-9 | NA | TGTGGCTTGGGGGGGCTCTCCTACAATGAGCAGTTCTTC | CGLGGLSYNEQFF
TRBJ2-3 | NA | TRBV30 | TRBD2 | TGTGCCTGGAGTGTGAGCGGGGCTCCAGATACGCAGTATTTT | CAWSVSGAPDTQYF
TRBJ1-1 | once | TRBV9 | NA | TGTGCCAGCAGCGTACGGGGTTCCACTGAAGCTTTCTTT | CASSVRGSTEAFF
TRBJ1-5 | NA | TRBV5-6 | TRBD1 | TGTGCCAGCAGCAGGGCAGGGGGTTACAATCAGCCCCAGCATTTT | CASSRAGGYNQPQHF
TRBJ1-3 | few | TRBV10-3 | NA | TGTGCCATCAGGACAAACTCTGGAAACACCATATATTTT | CAIRTNSGNTIYF
TRBJ1-2 | NA | TRBV15 | NA | TGTGCCACCAGCAGGGAGCAGTCCTATGGCTACACCTTC | CATSREQSYGYTF
TRBJ1-1 | few | TRBV5-4 | TRBD1 | TGTGCCAGCAGCTTGAGGGACAGTGAAGCTTTCTTT | CASSLRDSEAFF
TRBJ2-7 | NA | TRBV6-6 | NA | TGTGCCAGCAGTTACTCCGACAGGAGATACGAGCAGTACTTC | CASSYSDRRYEQYF
TRBJ2-5 | NA | TRBV2 | NA | TGTGCCAGCAGTCCGGCGGAAGAGACCCAGTACTTC | CASSPAEETQYF
TRBJ1-6 | NA | TRBV7-9 | TRBD1 | TGTGCCAGCAGCCCGGAGACAGGGTACAATTCACCCCTCCACTTT | CASSPETGYNSPLHF
TRBJ2-7 | NA | TRBV7-2 | TRBD2 | TGTGCCAGCAGCTTCGGGGGGTCCTACGAGCAGTACTTC | CASSFGGSYEQYF
TRBJ2-2 | NA | TRBV7-9 | TRBD1 | TGTGCCAGCAGCCCAGGGGGGAACACCGGGGAGCTGTTTTTT | CASSPGGNTGELFF
TRBJ1-6 | NA | TRBV6-1 | NA | TGTGCCAGCAGTGAATTGGGGGCAGGACGGAATTCACCCCTCCACTTT | CASSELGAGRNSPLHF
TRBJ1-6 | NA | TRBV6-5 | NA | TGTGCCAGCAGTTTCAGGGACTCACCCCTCCACTTT | CASSFRDSPLHF
TRBJ1-6 | NA | TRBV11-2 | NA | TGTGCCAGCAGCTTAGAGGGATCCGGGACTCAAGTAAACTTT | CASSLEGSGTQVNF
TRBJ1-4 | NA | TRBV2 | NA | TGTGCCAGCGCAGCCGGGGTATTGAGTCATTCAACTAATGAAAAACTGTTTTTT | CASAAGVLSHSTNEKLFF
TRBJ1-2 | NA | TRBV7-2 | NA | TGTGCCAGCAGCTTGGATAGGTCTAACTATGGCTGCACCTTC | CASSLDRSNYGCTF
TRBJ1-1 | NA | TRBV18 | NA | TGTGCCAGCTCACAAGGCACGAACACTGAAGCTTTCTTT | CASSQGTNTEAFF
TRBJ2-4 | NA | TRBV9 | TRBD1 | TGTGCCAGCAGCCCCGGGACAGTAGCCAAAAACATTCAGTACTTC | CASSPGTVAKNIQYF